Listed here is a single T cell receptor (beta chain). The sample comes from a study of blood T cell repertoires in COVID-19. Background on the study: Samples of COVID-19 (acute and convalescent) were obtained from the United States, Italy and Spain. From T cells, B-cell-depleted T cells, or PBMCs came the material, which was cDNA or gDNA.

Germline V gene data show CDR1 as SGHDT and CDR2 as YYEEEE. This CDR3 is 17 amino acids long. After removal of 3 bases from V and 0 bases from J, the junction contained 10 bases not matched to a gene. The repertoire was sequenced with immunoSEQ multiplex PCR; TCRdb's copy has only in-frame clones and lacks some. The sample has fewer than 150,000 clones, approximately 81% seen once; the top ten hold about an eighth. What was sequenced was peripheral blood. The origin of this receptor is a woman in her 30s who had recovered from COVID-19. The chain couples TRBV5-6 to TRBJ1-1, with 8 bases lining up with TRBD1. The CDR3 sequence is CASSWDRDRILNTEAFF. CDR3 DNA: TGTGCCAGCAGCTGGGACCGGGACAGGATCTTGAACACTGAAGCTTTCTTT.